This TCR beta chain was sequenced for a study of beta chain features in type 1 diabetes. Points from the study as a whole: For Type 1 diabetes patients, all four CD4+ subsets carried TCRB CDR3s that were moderately but significantly shorter.

On this clone: What it binds is unknown.

V was pared by 4 bases and J by 2 bases, with 19 bases between. The CDR3 spans 17 residues. Germline-derived CDR1 and CDR2 are SGDLS and YYNGEE. Expressed TCRB transcripts were sequenced because the entire RNA isolate underwent reverse transcription. Mean read depth for naive, central memory and regulatory T cell samples was several million reads. This table comes from immunoSEQ multiplex PCR, and its TCRdb copy is limited to in-frame clones, with some not included. The sample consists of 300,000 to 350,000 clones, about 14% of them appearing once. A CD45RO/CCR7/CD25/CD127/CD95/CD27 panel sorted naive, central memory, regulatory and stem cell-like memory CD4+ cells. Sorted cells reached over 95% purity in every population.

The chain is built from TRBV9 and TRBJ2-1; no clear D. The sequenced sample was naive CD4+ T cells from blood. This receptor was obtained from a woman between 18 and 29 years old with type 1 diabetes. This CDR3 reads CASSYISGGDPYNEQFF. The CDR3 DNA follows: TGTGCCAGCAGCTACATATCCGGCGGCGATCCCTACAATGAGCAGTTCTTC.